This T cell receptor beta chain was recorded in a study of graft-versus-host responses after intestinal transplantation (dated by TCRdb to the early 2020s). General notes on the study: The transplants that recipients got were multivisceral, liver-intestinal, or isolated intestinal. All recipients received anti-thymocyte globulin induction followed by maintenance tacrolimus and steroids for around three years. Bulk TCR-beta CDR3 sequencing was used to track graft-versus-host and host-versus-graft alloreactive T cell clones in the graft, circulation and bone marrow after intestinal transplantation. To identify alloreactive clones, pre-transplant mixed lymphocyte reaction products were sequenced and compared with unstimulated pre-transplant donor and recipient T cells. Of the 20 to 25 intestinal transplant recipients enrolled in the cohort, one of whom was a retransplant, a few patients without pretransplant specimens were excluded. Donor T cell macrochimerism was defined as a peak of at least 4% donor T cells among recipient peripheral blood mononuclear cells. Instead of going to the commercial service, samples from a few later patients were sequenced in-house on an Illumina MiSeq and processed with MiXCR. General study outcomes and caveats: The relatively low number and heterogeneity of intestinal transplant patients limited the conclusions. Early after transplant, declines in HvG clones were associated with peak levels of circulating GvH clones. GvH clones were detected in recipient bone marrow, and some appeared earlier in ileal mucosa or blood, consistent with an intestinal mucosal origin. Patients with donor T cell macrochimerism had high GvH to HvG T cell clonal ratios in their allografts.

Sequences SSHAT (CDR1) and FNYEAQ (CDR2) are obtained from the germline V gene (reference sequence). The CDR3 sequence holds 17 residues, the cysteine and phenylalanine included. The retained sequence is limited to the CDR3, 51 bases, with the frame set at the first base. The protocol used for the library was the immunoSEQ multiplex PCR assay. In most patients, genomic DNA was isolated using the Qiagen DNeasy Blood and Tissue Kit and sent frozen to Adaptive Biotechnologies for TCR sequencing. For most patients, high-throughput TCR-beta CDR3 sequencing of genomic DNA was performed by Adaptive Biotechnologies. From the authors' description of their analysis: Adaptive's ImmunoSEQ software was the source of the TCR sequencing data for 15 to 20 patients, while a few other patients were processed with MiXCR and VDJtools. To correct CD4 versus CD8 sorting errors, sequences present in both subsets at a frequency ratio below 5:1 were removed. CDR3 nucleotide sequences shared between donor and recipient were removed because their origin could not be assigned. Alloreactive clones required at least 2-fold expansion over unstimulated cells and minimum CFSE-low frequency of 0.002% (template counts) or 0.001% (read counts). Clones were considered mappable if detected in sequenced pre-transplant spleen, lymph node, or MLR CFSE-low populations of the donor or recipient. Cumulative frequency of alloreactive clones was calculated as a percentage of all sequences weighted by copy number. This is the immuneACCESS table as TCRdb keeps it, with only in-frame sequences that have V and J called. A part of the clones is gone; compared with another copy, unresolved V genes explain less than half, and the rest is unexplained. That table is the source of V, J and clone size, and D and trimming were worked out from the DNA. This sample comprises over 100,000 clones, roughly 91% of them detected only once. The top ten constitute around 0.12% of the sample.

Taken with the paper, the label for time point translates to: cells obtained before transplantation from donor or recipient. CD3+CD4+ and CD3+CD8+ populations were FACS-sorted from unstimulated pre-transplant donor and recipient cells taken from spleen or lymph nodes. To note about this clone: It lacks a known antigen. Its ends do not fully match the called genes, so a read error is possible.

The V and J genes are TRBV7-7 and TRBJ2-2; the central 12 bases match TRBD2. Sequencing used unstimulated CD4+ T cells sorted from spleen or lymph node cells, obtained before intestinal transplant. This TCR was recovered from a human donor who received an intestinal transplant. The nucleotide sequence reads TGTGCTAGCAGCCATACACTAGCGGGAGGAGCCGGCGGGGAGCTGTTTTTT. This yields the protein CASSHTLAGGAGGELFF.